A selection of T cell receptor beta chains follows, all from one sample in a study of CD8 T cells in Susac syndrome. From the immunoSEQ multiplex PCR reads, TCRdb called clonotypes with MiXCR, one entry per CDR3 protein. Of around 150,000 distinct CDR3 sequences listed, about 94% are singletons. Material: CD4+ T cells from PBMCs. These receptors came from a human donor with Susac syndrome. CDR3s include the opening cysteine and the closing phenylalanine or tryptophan. Fields, in order: V gene, D gene, J gene, clone size, CDR3 protein, CDR3 DNA. A D gene is named only where the DNA matches it firmly. Clone size is not always given. Where it is, it says once, few, many or a class for expanded clones.

TRBV9	TRBD1	TRBJ2-7	.	CASSVGQGSTNEQYF	TGTGCCAGCAGCGTCGGACAGGGATCGACAAACGAGCAGTACTTC
TRBV28	TRBD1	TRBJ2-5	few	CASSRTGQETQYF	TGTGCCAGCAGTCGGACAGGCCAAGAGACCCAGTACTTC
TRBV24-1	TRBD1	TRBJ1-4	.	CATSAQGAANEKLFF	TGTGCCACCAGTGCCCAGGGGGCCGCTAATGAAAAACTGTTTTTT
TRBV12-3/TRBV12-4	TRBD1	TRBJ1-4	.	CASSLTTGGLGEKLFF	TGTGCCAGCAGTCTAACCACAGGGGGATTGGGTGAAAAACTGTTTTTT
TRBV12-3/TRBV12-4	.	TRBJ2-7	.	CASSPTGWGNEQYF	TGTGCCAGCAGCCCAACTGGCTGGGGCAACGAGCAGTACTTC
TRBV29-1	.	TRBJ1-2	.	CSVGPPVGSYTF	TGCAGCGTTGGCCCCCCCGTGGGGAGCTACACCTTC
TRBV6-5	.	TRBJ2-7	.	CASRAGSYEQYF	TGTGCCAGCAGAGCCGGCTCCTACGAGCAGTACTTC
TRBV6-4	TRBD2	TRBJ2-2	.	CASRDLADTGELFF	TGTGCCAGCAGGGATCTAGCGGACACCGGGGAGCTGTTTTTT
TRBV5-4	.	TRBJ1-4	once	CASSLEGTRGEKLFF	TGTGCCAGCAGCTTGGAGGGCACCCGCGGGGAAAAACTGTTTTTT
TRBV7-9	.	TRBJ1-2	.	CASSLQTRTPYGYTF	TGTGCCAGCAGCTTACAGACCCGGACCCCCTATGGCTACACCTTC
TRBV3-1	.	TRBJ1-5	once	CASSQSEENQPQHF	TGTGCCAGCAGCCAGTCGGAAGAGAATCAGCCCCAGCATTTT
TRBV20-1	.	TRBJ1-4	.	CSARATGHGEKLFF	TGCAGTGCTAGAGCGACAGGCCATGGCGAAAAACTGTTTTTT
TRBV29-1	.	TRBJ2-1	few	CSVGSARAEDPYNEQFF	TGCAGCGTTGGCTCGGCGAGGGCAGAGGACCCCTACAATGAGCAGTTCTTC
TRBV6-6	TRBD2	TRBJ2-1	.	CASRPGLAGDNEQFF	TGTGCCAGCAGACCTGGACTAGCGGGGGACAATGAGCAGTTCTTC
TRBV20-1	.	TRBJ2-7	.	CSASAKGFTYEQYF	TGCAGTGCCTCGGCTAAGGGGTTCACCTACGAGCAGTACTTC
TRBV4-1	.	TRBJ2-1	.	CASSNQAGYNEQFF	TGCGCCAGCAGCAATCAGGCGGGTTACAATGAGCAGTTCTTC
TRBV6-5	.	TRBJ2-3	few	CASSYGQITTDTQYF	TGTGCCAGCAGTTACGGCCAAATAACCACAGATACGCAGTATTTT
TRBV6-6	TRBD1	TRBJ2-7	.	CATRQGGGEQYF	TGTGCCACCCGACAGGGGGGCGGCGAGCAGTACTTC
TRBV4-1	.	TRBJ1-6	.	CASSPQGVSSPLHF	TGCGCCAGCAGCCCACAGGGTGTATCCTCACCCCTCCACTTT
TRBV29-1	.	TRBJ2-3	.	CSVRGQYTDTQYF	TGCAGCGTTCGCGGTCAATACACAGATACGCAGTATTTT
TRBV9	.	TRBJ2-7	.	CASSVGGQFVYEQYF	TGTGCCAGCAGCGTAGGGGGGCAGTTCGTCTACGAGCAGTACTTC
TRBV6-1	TRBD1	TRBJ1-5	.	CASTGQGISVLGNQPQHF	TGTGCCAGCACGGGACAGGGGATTTCGGTTCTTGGCAATCAGCCCCAGCATTTT
TRBV20-1	.	TRBJ1-5	.	CSARVDSGNQPQHF	TGCAGTGCTAGAGTCGATTCGGGCAATCAGCCCCAGCATTTT
TRBV29-1	.	TRBJ1-1	.	CSVVTGGGEAFF	TGCAGCGTTGTGACGGGGGGGGGTGAAGCTTTCTTT
TRBV20-1	.	TRBJ2-7	.	CSARVARSNEQYF	TGCAGTGCTAGAGTAGCCAGGTCCAACGAGCAGTACTTC
TRBV4-2	TRBD2	TRBJ2-1	.	CASSQVASGVYNEQFF	TGTGCCAGCAGCCAAGTAGCCAGCGGGGTATACAATGAGCAGTTCTTC
TRBV28	.	TRBJ2-1	.	CASSQDLLKFYEQFF	TGTGCCAGCAGTCAGGACTTATTGAAATTTTATGAGCAGTTCTTC
TRBV4-2	.	TRBJ1-1	.	CASSQDGSAFF	TGTGCCAGCAGCCAAGACGGCTCTGCTTTCTTT
TRBV2	.	TRBJ1-5	.	CASSEGRVGNQPQHF	TGTGCCAGCAGTGAAGGAAGGGTGGGCAATCAGCCCCAGCATTTT
TRBV11-2	.	TRBJ2-7	.	CASSWGTGYYEQYF	TGTGCCAGCAGCTGGGGAACAGGGTACTACGAGCAGTACTTC
TRBV4-2	TRBD2	TRBJ2-3	.	CASSPSGNTDTQYF	TGTGCCAGCAGCCCTAGCGGCAACACAGATACGCAGTATTTT
TRBV25-1	TRBD2	TRBJ2-3	.	CASSEYKWLAAGGGDTQYF	TGTGCCAGCAGTGAATATAAGTGGCTCGCGGCGGGAGGGGGAGATACGCAGTATTTT
TRBV3-1	TRBD1	TRBJ2-5	once	CASSQDYGQVGETQYF	TGTGCCAGCAGCCAAGACTACGGACAGGTGGGAGAGACCCAGTACTTC
TRBV7-9	TRBD2	TRBJ2-7	.	CASSSPGLAGEQYF	TGTGCCAGCAGCTCCCCGGGGCTAGCGGGCGAGCAGTACTTC
TRBV2	.	TRBJ2-4	.	CASSAESAAKNIQYF	TGTGCCAGCAGTGCCGAGTCCGCAGCCAAAAACATTCAGTACTTC
TRBV12-3/TRBV12-4	TRBD2	TRBJ2-7	.	CASSFGREGLSYEQYF	TGTGCCAGCAGTTTCGGGCGGGAGGGCCTTTCCTACGAGCAGTACTTC
TRBV12-3/TRBV12-4	TRBD1	TRBJ1-1	.	CASSSRQGRNTEAFF	TGTGCCAGCAGTTCCCGACAGGGAAGGAACACTGAAGCTTTCTTT
TRBV5-6	.	TRBJ2-7	.	CASSLGVRDGEQYF	TGTGCCAGCAGCTTGGGGGTCAGGGATGGAGAGCAGTACTTC
TRBV18	.	TRBJ2-7	.	CASSPQGEAYEQYF	TGTGCCAGCTCACCACAGGGGGAAGCCTACGAGCAGTACTTC
TRBV7-3	.	TRBJ2-3	once	CASSLYAVTDTQYF	TGTGCCAGCAGCTTATACGCGGTCACAGATACGCAGTATTTT
TRBV20-1	.	TRBJ1-1	.	CSARDGLNTEAFF	TGCAGTGCTAGAGATGGGTTGAACACTGAAGCTTTCTTT
TRBV7-2	.	TRBJ2-3	.	CASSLAGARNTDTQYF	TGTGCCAGCAGCTTAGCGGGGGCGCGGAACACAGATACGCAGTATTTT
TRBV29-1	.	TRBJ2-7	.	CSVAYRVPLEQYF	TGCAGCGTTGCTTACAGGGTCCCTCTCGAGCAGTACTTC
TRBV3-1	TRBD2	TRBJ2-5	once	CASSQDGGLAETQYF	TGTGCCAGCAGCCAAGATGGAGGACTAGCAGAGACCCAGTACTTC
TRBV28	TRBD1	TRBJ2-6	.	CAAGVTGTGANVLTF	TGTGCCGCCGGAGTGACAGGGACTGGGGCCAACGTCCTGACTTTC
TRBV9	.	TRBJ2-1	.	CASSVVSPSREQFF	TGTGCCAGCAGCGTAGTGTCGCCTAGTCGTGAGCAGTTCTTC
TRBV12-3/TRBV12-4	TRBD1	TRBJ2-7	.	CASSARQGASDEQYF	TGTGCCAGCAGTGCTAGACAGGGGGCTTCGGACGAGCAGTACTTC
TRBV28	.	TRBJ2-7	.	CASSLGSSYEQYF	TGTGCCAGCAGTTTAGGAAGCTCCTACGAGCAGTACTTC
TRBV20-1	.	TRBJ2-1	.	CSAPWPGYNEQFF	TGCAGTGCTCCTTGGCCAGGCTACAATGAGCAGTTCTTC
TRBV11-2	TRBD2	TRBJ2-3	.	CASSPRGGGGDTQYF	TGTGCCAGCAGCCCACGGGGGGGCGGAGGGGATACGCAGTATTTT
TRBV6-1	TRBD2	TRBJ2-1	.	CASTLGSGGSYNEQFF	TGTGCCAGCACCCTCGGGTCGGGAGGCTCCTACAATGAGCAGTTCTTC
TRBV29-1	.	TRBJ2-3	.	CSVGYDTQYF	TGCAGCGTTGGGTACGATACGCAGTATTTT
TRBV27	TRBD1	TRBJ1-1	.	CASSLQGADTEAFF	TGTGCCAGCAGTTTGCAGGGGGCGGACACTGAAGCTTTCTTT